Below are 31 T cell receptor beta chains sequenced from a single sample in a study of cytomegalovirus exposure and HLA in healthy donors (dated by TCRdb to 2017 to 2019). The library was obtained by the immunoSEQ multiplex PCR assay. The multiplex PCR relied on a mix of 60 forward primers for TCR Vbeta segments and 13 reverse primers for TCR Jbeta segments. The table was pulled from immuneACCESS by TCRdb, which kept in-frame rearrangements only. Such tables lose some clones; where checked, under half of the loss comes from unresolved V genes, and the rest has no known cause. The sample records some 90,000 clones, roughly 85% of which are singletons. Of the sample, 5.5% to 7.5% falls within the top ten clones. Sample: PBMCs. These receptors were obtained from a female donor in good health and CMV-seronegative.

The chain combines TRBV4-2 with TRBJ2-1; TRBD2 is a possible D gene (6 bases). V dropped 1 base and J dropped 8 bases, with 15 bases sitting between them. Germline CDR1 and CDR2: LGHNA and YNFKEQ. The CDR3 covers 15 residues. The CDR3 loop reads CASSQVLGGSDEQFF. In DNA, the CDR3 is TGTGCCAGCAGCCAAGTACTCGGGGGTAGCGATGAGCAGTTCTTC.

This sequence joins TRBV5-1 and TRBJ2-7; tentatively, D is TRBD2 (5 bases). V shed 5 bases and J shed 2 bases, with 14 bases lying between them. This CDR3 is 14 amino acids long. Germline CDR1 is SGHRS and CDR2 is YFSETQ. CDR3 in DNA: TGCGCCAGCAGACAAGCTCTAGCAACCTACGAGCAGTACTTC. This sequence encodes CASRQALATYEQYF. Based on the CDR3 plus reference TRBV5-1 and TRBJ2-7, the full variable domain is KAGVTQTPRYLIKTRGQQVTLSCSPISGHRSVSWYQQTPGQGLQFLFEYFSETQRNKGNFPGRFSGRQFSNSRSEMNVSTLELGDSALYLCASRQALATYEQYFGPGTRLTVT.

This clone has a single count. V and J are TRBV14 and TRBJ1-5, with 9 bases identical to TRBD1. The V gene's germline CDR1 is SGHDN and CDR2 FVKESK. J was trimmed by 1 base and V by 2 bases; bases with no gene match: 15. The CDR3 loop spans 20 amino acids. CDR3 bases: TGTGCCAGCAGCCAAAATGGGGGACAGGGTAGTTGGGGCAGCAATCAGCCCCAGCATTTT. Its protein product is CASSQNGGQGSWGSNQPQHF.

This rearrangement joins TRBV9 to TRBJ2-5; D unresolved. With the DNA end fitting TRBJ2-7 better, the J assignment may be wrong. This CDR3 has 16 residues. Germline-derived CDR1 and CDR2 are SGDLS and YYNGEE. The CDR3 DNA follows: TGTGCCAGCAGCGTAGGCCCCGGGTCCAGCTCCTACGAGCAGTACTTC. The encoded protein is CASSVGPGSSSYEQYF.

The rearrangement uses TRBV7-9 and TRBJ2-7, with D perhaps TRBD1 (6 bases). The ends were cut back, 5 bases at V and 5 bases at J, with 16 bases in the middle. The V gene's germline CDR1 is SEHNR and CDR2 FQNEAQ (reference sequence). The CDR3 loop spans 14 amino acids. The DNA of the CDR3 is TGTGCCAGCAGCCCCCTTTCGACAGGCCACGAGCAGTACTTC. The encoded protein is CASSPLSTGHEQYF.

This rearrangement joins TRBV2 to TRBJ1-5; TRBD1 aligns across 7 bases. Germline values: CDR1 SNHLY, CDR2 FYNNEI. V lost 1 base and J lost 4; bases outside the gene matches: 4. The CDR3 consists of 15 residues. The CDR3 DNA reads TGTGCCAGCAGTGAAGAGGCAGGGGGGAATCAGCCCCAGCATTTT. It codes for CASSEEAGGNQPQHF.

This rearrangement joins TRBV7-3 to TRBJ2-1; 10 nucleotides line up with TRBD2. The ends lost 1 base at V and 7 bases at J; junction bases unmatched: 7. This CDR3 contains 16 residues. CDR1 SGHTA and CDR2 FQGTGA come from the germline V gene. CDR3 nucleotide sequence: TGTGCCAGCAGCTTAAGCGCTAGCGGGGGACGAAATGAGCAGTTCTTC. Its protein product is CASSLSASGGRNEQFF. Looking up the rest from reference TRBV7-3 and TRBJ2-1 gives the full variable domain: GAGVSQTPSNKVTEKGKYVELRCDPISGHTALYWYRQSLGQGPEFLIYFQGTGAADDSGLPNDRFFAVRPEGSVSTLKIQRTERGDSAVYLCASSLSASGGRNEQFFGPGTRLTVL.

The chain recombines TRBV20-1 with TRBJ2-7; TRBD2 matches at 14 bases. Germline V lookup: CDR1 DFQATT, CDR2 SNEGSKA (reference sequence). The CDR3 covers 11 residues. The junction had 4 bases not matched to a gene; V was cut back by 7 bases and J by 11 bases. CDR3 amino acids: CSVGTSGREYF. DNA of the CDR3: TGCAGTGTCGGGACTAGCGGGAGAGAGTACTTC.

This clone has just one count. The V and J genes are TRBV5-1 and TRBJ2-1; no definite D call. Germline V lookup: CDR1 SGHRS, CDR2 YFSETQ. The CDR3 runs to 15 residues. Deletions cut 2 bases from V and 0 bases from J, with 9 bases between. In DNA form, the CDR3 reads TGCGCCAGCAGCTTAAGCCCAACCTCCTACAATGAGCAGTTCTTC. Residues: CASSLSPTSYNEQFF.

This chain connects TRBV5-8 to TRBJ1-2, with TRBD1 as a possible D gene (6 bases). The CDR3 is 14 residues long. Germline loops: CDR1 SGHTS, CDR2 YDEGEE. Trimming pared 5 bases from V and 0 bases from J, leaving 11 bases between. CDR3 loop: CASRRDTTNYGYTF. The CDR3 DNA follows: TGTGCCAGCAGACGGGACACCACTAACTATGGCTACACCTTC.

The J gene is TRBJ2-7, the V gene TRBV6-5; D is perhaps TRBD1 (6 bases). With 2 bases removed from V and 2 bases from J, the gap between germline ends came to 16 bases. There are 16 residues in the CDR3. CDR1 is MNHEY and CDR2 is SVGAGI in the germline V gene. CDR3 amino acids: CASSYIQGWVAYEQYF. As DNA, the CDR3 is TGTGCCAGCAGTTACATCCAGGGGTGGGTGGCCTACGAGCAGTACTTC.

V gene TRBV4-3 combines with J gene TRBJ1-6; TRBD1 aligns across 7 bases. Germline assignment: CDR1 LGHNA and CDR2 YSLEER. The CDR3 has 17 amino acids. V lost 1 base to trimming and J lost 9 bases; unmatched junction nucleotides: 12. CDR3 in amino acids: CASSQVFRDSIASPLHF. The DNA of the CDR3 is TGCGCCAGCAGCCAAGTTTTCAGGGACAGTATCGCTTCACCCCTCCACTTT.

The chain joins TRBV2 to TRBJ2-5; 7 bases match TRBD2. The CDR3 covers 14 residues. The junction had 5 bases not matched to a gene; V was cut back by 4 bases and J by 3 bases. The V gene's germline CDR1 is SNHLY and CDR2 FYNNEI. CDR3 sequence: CASSVQGGEETQYF. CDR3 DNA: TGTGCCAGCAGTGTCCAGGGAGGGGAAGAGACCCAGTACTTC.

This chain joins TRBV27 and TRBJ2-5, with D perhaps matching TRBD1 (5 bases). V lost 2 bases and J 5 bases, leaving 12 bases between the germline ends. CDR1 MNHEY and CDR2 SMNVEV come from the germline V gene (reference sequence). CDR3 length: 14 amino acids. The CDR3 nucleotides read TGTGCCAGCAGTTTAGGTGGTGCAGGGGAGACCCAGTACTTC. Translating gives CASSLGGAGETQYF.

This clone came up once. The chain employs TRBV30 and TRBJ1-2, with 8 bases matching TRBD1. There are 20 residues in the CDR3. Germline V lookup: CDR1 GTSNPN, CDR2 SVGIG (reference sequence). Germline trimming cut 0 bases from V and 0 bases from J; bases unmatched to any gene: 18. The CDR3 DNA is TGTGCCTGGAGTGTACTCCAGGACAGGGTGCAGACGAATTCTAACTATGGCTACACCTTC. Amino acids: CAWSVLQDRVQTNSNYGYTF.

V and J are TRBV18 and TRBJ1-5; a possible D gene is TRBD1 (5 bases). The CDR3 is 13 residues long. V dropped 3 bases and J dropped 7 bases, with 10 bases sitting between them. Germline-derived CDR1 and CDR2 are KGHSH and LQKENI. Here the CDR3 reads CASSPSGDQPQHF. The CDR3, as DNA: TGTGCCAGCTCACCGTCGGGGGACCAGCCCCAGCATTTT.

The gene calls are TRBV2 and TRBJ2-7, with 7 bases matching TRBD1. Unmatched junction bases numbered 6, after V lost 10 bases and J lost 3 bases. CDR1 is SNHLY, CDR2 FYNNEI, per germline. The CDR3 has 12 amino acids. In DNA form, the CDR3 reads TGTGCCATCTTAAGGGACAGCTACGAGCAGTACTTC. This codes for CAILRDSYEQYF.

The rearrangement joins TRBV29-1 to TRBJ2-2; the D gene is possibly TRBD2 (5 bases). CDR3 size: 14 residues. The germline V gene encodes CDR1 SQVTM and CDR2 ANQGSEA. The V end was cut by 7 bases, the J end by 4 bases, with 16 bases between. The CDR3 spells CSAQDSMATGELFF. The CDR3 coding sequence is TGCAGCGCCCAGGACTCCATGGCCACCGGGGAGCTGTTTTTT.

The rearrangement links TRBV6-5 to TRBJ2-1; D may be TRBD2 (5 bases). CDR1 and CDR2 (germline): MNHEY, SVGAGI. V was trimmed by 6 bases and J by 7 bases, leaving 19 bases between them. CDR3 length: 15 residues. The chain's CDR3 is CASRLGVTTLNEQFF. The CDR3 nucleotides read TGTGCCAGCAGACTCGGGGTGACCACCCTTAATGAGCAGTTCTTC.

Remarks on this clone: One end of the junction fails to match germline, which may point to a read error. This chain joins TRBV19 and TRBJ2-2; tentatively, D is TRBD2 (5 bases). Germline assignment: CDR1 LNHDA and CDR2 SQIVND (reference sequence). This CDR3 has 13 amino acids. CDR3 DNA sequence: TGCGCCTCAATGGAGGTATACGGTGGGGAGCTGTTTTTT. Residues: CASMEVYGGELFF.

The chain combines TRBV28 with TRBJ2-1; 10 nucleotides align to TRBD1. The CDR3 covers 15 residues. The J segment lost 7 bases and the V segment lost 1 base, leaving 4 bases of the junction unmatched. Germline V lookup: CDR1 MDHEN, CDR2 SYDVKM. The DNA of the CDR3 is TGTGCCAGCAGTTTATCCGGGACAGGGGTGAATGAGCAGTTCTTC. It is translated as CASSLSGTGVNEQFF.

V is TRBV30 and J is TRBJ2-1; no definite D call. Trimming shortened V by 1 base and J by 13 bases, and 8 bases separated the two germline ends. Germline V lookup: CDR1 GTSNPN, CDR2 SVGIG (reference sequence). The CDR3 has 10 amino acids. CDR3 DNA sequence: TGTGCCTGGAGTGGGGCAGCACAGTTCTTC. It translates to CAWSGAAQFF.

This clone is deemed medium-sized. CDR3 amino acids: CASSMGTGPYEQYF. CDR3 nucleotide sequence: TGTGCCAGCAGCATGGGGACAGGGCCCTACGAGCAGTACTTC. V is TRBV7-6 and J is TRBJ2-7, with 9 bases lining up with TRBD1. V was pared by 5 bases and J by 2 bases, with 4 bases of the junction left unmatched. The germline V gene encodes CDR1 SGHVS and CDR2 FNYEAQ. The CDR3 loop spans 14 amino acids.

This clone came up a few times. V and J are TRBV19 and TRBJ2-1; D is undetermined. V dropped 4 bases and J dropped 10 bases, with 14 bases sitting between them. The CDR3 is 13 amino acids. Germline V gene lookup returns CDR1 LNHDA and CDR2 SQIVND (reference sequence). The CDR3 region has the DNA TGTGCCAGTAGTAGCGGCGAGAAAACGGAGCAGTTCTTC. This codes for CASSSGEKTEQFF. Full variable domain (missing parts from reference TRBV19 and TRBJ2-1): DGGITQSPKYLFRKEGQNVTLSCEQNLNHDAMYWYRQDPGQGLRLIYYSQIVNDFQKGDIAEGYSVSREKKESFPLTVTSAQKNPTAFYLCASSSGEKTEQFFGPGTRLTVL.

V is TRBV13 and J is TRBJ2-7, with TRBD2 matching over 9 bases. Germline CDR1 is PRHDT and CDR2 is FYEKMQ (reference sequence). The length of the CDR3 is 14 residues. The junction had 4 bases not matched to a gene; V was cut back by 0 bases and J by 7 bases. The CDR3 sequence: CASSLGSGSEEQYF. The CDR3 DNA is TGTGCCAGCAGCTTAGGTAGCGGGAGTGAAGAGCAGTACTTC.

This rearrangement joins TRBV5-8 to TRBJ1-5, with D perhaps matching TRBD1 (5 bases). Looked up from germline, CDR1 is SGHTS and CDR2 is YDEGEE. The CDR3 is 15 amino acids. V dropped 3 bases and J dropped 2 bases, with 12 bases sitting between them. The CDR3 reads CASSWGGGGNQPQHF. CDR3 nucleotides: TGTGCCAGCAGCTGGGGGGGAGGGGGCAATCAGCCCCAGCATTTT.

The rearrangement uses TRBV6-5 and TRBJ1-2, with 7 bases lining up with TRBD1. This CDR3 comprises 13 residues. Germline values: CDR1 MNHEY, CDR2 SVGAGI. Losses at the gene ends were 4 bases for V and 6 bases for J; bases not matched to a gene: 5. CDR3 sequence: CASSFPGGHGYTF. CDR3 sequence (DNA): TGTGCCAGCAGTTTCCCAGGGGGTCATGGCTACACCTTC.

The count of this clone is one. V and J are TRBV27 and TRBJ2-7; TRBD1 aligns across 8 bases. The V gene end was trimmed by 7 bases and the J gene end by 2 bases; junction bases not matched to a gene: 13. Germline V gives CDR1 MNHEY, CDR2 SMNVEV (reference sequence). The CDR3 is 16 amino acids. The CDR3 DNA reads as TGTGCCAGCAAAAGTCAATTCCCGGACAGGGCCTACGAGCAGTACTTC. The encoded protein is CASKSQFPDRAYEQYF.

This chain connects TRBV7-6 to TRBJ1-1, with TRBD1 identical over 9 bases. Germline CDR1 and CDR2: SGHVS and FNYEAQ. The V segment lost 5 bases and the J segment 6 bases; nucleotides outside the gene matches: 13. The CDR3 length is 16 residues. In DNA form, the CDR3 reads TGTGCCAGCAGCCCTAGGGGGACAGGGACCGATTCTGAAGCTTTCTTT. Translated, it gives CASSPRGTGTDSEAFF.

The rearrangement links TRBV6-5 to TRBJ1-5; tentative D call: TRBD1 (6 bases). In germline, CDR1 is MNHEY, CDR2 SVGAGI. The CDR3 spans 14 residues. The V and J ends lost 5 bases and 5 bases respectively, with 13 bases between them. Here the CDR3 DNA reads TGTGCCAGCAGTCGCGTCGGGGGGCATCAGCCCCAGCATTTT. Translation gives CASSRVGGHQPQHF.

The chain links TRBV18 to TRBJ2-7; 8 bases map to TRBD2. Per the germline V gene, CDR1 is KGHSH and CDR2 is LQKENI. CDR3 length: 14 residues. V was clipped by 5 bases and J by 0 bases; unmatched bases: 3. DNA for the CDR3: TGTGCCAGCTCAATAAGCGGGAGCTCCTACGAGCAGTACTTC. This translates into CASSISGSSYEQYF.